The clone carrying this T cell receptor (beta chain) was seen repeatedly, ten times or more. The TCR beta CDR3 regions underwent amplification using RNA transcripts as the source. HTBI primers drove first-round RT-PCR of the TCR CDR3. TCRdb recomputed calls from the multiplex PCR reads with MiXCR, one row per CDR3 protein. The top ten hold approximately 20% of the sample, which has hundreds of thousands of distinct CDR3 sequences, over 15% seen once. The data derive from a study of T cells in Graves' hyperthyroidism and ophthalmopathy. Across the whole study: At the time of initial diagnosis and before any treatment, peripheral blood was collected.

The CDR3 length is 15 residues. V was pared by 3 bases and J by 5 bases, with 14 bases between. The germline CDR1 and CDR2 sequences are LGHDT and YNNKEL (reference sequence). An absence of ophthalmopathy progression within 18 months meant stable Graves' hyperthyroidism. Uncontrolled infection, other autoimmune disease, pregnancy or lactation disqualified patients from enrolment. The authors took PBMCs from 8 to 10 ml fresh peripheral blood. The rearrangement links TRBV3-1 to TRBJ2-1, with D possibly being TRBD1 (6 bases). This TCR was recovered from a woman between 18 and 30 years old with Graves' hyperthyroidism. Sequenced: blood. Here the CDR3 DNA reads TGTGCCAGCAGCCATTCACAGGGCTATAACAATGAGCAGTTCTTC. It yields the protein CASSHSQGYNNEQFF.